This T cell receptor beta chain was recovered during a study of T cell repertoires in cytomegalovirus infection (dated 2019 in TCRdb). Turning to the overall study: Donor HLA type was relevant to the analysis, because carriage of CMV infection together with the matching HLA type was indicated by public TCR beta signatures. The paper as a whole reports these results and caveats: The ex vivo response was dominated by HLA-C-restricted CMV-specific TCR beta clonotypes, which also provided the single most frequent clonotype in two of eight donors. In both this cohort and an independent cohort of under 450 donors, the cumulative frequency of public TCR beta family members distinguished carriers of CMV infection plus the relevant HLA type.

Comments on this clonotype: Its cognate antigen has yet to be identified. Base quality data are lacking; no much larger clone is found one base away.

Sequencer: Illumina HiSeq 1500. Through fastp at Q25 and MiXCR, TCRdb rebuilt clones from the public reads, retaining in-frame beta chains. All rows with the same CDR3 protein become a single entry with the most common DNA and genes. This sample comprises about 130,000 distinct CDR3 sequences, roughly a quarter of them detected only once. The ten largest clones represent 34% of the sample. This TCR was recovered from a human donor in good health (CMV status not recorded). Some clones in this sample may be carry-over from other donors' samples. Sequencing used PBMCs, sequenced either directly or after in vitro stimulation (not recorded which).

The CDR3 here reads CASSLRPGTESTDTQYF. The DNA is as follows: TGCGCCAGCAGCTTAAGACCCGGGACCGAGAGCACAGATACGCAGTATTTT. Rearrangement joined TRBV5-1 to TRBJ2-3, with the D assignment possibly TRBD1 or TRBD2, given 5 matching bases for each. The CDR3 sequence holds 17 residues, the cysteine and phenylalanine included. Only CDR3 DNA remains: 51 bases, in frame from the first base. The V and J ends are trimmed by 2 bases and 0 bases, leaving 16 bases between them. The CDR1 and CDR2 encoded by the germline V gene are SGHRS and YFSETQ.